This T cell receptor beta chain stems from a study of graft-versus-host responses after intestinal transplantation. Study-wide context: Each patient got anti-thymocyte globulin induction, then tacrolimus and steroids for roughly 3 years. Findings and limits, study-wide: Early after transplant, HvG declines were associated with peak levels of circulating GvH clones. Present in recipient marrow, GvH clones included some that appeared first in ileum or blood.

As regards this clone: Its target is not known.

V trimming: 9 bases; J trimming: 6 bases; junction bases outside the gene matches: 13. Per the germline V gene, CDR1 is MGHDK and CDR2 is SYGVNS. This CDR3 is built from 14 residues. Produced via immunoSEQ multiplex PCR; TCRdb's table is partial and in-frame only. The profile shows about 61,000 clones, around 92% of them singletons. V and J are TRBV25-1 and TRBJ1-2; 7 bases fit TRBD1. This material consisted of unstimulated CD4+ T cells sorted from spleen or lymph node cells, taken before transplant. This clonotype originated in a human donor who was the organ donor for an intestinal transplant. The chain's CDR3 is CARYRGVKPNGYTF. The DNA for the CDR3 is TGTGCCAGATACAGGGGTGTAAAACCGAATGGCTACACCTTC.